Each of the 22 T cell receptor beta chains below was sequenced from the same sample in a study of blood T cell repertoires in COVID-19. The data were produced by immunoSEQ multiplex PCR, yet TCRdb's version contains in-frame clones alone and is incomplete. The repertoire holds about 46,000 clones, about 90% seen once, with around 15% in the top ten. Material: peripheral blood. The receptors were gathered from a human donor in a cohort sampled during active COVID-19.

The chain has TRBV9 and TRBJ2-7; TRBD2 aligns across 8 bases. Germline-derived CDR1 and CDR2 are SGDLS and YYNGEE. The ends lost 0 bases at V and 2 bases at J; junction bases unmatched: 4. The CDR3 sequence is 15 residues long. The CDR3 sequence is CASSVGNGRAYEQYF. CDR3 DNA sequence: TGTGCCAGCAGCGTAGGAAACGGGAGGGCCTACGAGCAGTACTTC.

The chain uses TRBV24-1 and TRBJ2-1, with 9 bases lining up with TRBD1. V gave up 5 bases and J gave up 4 bases; unmatched junction bases: 8. The length of the CDR3 is 16 residues. Germline assignment: CDR1 KGHDR and CDR2 SFDVKD. The DNA of the CDR3 is TGTGCCACCAGTGTCCCTCCCGGGACAGGGTACAATGAGCAGTTCTTC. Amino acids: CATSVPPGTGYNEQFF.

This clone was detected only once. The chain links TRBV11-2 to TRBJ2-7; 7 nucleotides align to TRBD1. The CDR3 is 15 residues long. Trimming at V came to 5 bases and at J to 2 bases, leaving 9 bases not matched to a gene. The germline gives CDR1 SGHAT, CDR2 FQNNGV. CDR3 sequence (DNA): TGTGCCAGCAGCCCTGTCGGACAGGCGACCTACGAGCAGTACTTC. It codes for CASSPVGQATYEQYF.

The CDR3 nucleotides read TGTGCCAGCAGCCAAGGTCCGTACGAGCAGTACTTC. It translates to CASSQGPYEQYF. The chain couples TRBV3-1 (or the pseudogene TRBV3-2) to TRBJ2-7, with D hard to call. Germline CDR1 LGHDT, CDR2 YNNKEL (reference sequence). V was trimmed by 1 base and J by 4 bases, leaving 5 bases between them. The CDR3 runs to 12 residues.

This clone was seen just once. The V gene is TRBV5-4, the J gene TRBJ2-2; perhaps TRBD1 as D (5 bases). In germline, CDR1 is SGHNT, CDR2 YYREEE (reference sequence). The V and J ends lost 0 bases and 0 bases respectively, with 12 bases between them. The CDR3 has 17 residues. The CDR3: CASSLDPQASNTGELFF. CDR3 nucleotides: TGTGCCAGCAGCTTGGACCCACAGGCATCGAACACCGGGGAGCTGTTTTTT.

The rearrangement uses TRBV24-1 and TRBJ1-5; no firm D call. Trimming left V 1 base short and J 7 bases short, with 4 bases between. CDR3 length equals 12 residues. CDR1 KGHDR and CDR2 SFDVKD come from the germline V gene. The DNA of the CDR3 is TGTGCCACCAGTGATTTTTCGCAGCCCCAGCATTTT. The encoded protein is CATSDFSQPQHF.

This clone was observed once. The chain is built from TRBV11-2 and TRBJ2-1, with 7 bases lining up with TRBD1. This CDR3 has 14 amino acids. V lost 5 bases to trimming and J lost 4 bases; unmatched junction nucleotides: 5. Per the germline V gene, CDR1 is SGHAT and CDR2 is FQNNGV. The CDR3 coding sequence is TGTGCCAGCAGCCCGCCGGGACAGTACAATGAGCAGTTCTTC. It specifies CASSPPGQYNEQFF.

This chain connects TRBV12-1 to TRBJ2-7; TRBD1, the table's D call, lacks a check against the DNA. TRBV12-1 is given as a pseudogene. The CDR3 has 17 residues. The CDR3 coding sequence is TGTGCCAGCAGCCCGCGGGACAGATTTTTTCCTAGCCACGAGCAGTACTTC. Translation gives CASSPRDRFFPSHEQYF.

The J gene is TRBJ1-6, the V gene TRBV6-2 or TRBV6-3; 9 bases line up with TRBD1. Trimming at V came to 6 bases and at J to 7 bases, leaving 10 bases not matched to a gene. The CDR3 contains 16 residues. Looked up from germline, CDR1 is MNHEY and CDR2 is SVGEGT. This CDR3 is CASSFTGGGRNSPLHF. For the CDR3, the DNA is TGTGCCAGCAGCTTCACAGGGGGCGGTAGGAATTCACCCCTCCACTTT.

V usage is TRBV5-6 and J usage is TRBJ1-2; 7 bases are a match to TRBD1. Germline CDR1 is SGHDT and CDR2 is YYEEEE. The junction had 10 bases not matched to a gene; V was cut back by 1 base and J by 4 bases. This CDR3 comprises 16 residues. CDR3 sequence reads: CASSLRGIGGFYGYTF. The CDR3 DNA follows: TGTGCCAGCAGCTTGAGAGGTATAGGGGGCTTCTATGGCTACACCTTC.

J is TRBJ2-5 and V is TRBV6-5; TRBD1 might be the D (6 bases). The V gene's germline CDR1 is MNHEY and CDR2 SVGAGI. The CDR3 covers 13 residues. Between the trimmed V and J ends, which lost 2 bases and 3 bases, there was a span of 7 bases. The CDR3 sequence is CASSYRGKETQYF. DNA for the CDR3: TGTGCCAGCAGTTACAGGGGGAAAGAGACCCAGTACTTC.

This chain links TRBV2 with TRBJ2-2; 11 nucleotides align to TRBD1. This CDR3 region has 14 residues. The germline gives CDR1 SNHLY, CDR2 FYNNEI. Trimming removed 10 bases from V and 6 bases from J; junction bases left unmatched: 7. The CDR3 here is CATLGQGAPGELFF. The DNA of the CDR3 is TGTGCCACCTTAGGACAGGGGGCGCCCGGGGAGCTGTTTTTT.

The chain recombines TRBV28 with TRBJ1-6; weak D call: TRBD1 (6 bases). V was cut by 5 bases and J by 9 bases, with 17 bases left in between. The CDR3 covers 15 residues. The germline V gene has CDR1 MDHEN and CDR2 SYDVKM. CDR3 protein: CASSPLDRNGSPLHF. The CDR3 DNA follows: TGTGCCAGCAGTCCCCTCGACAGGAACGGTTCACCCCTCCACTTT.

V usage is TRBV6-1 and J usage is TRBJ2-7; a weak D match, TRBD1 (5 bases). This CDR3 region has 16 residues. Germline CDR1 MNHNS, CDR2 SASEGT. Trimming shortened V by 4 bases and J by 0 bases, and 16 bases separated the two germline ends. The CDR3 protein is CASSGGWAISSYEQYF. The CDR3 region has the DNA TGTGCCAGCAGTGGGGGCTGGGCCATAAGCTCCTACGAGCAGTACTTC.

This clone turned up a few times. This chain uses TRBV5-4 with TRBJ2-1; no clear D gene. The CDR3 has 14 amino acids. V was shortened by 0 bases and J by 6 bases, with 10 bases between the two germline ends. Germline V gene data show CDR1 as SGHNT and CDR2 as YYREEE (reference sequence). The CDR3: CASSLGPFGNEQFF. CDR3 coding DNA: TGTGCCAGCAGCTTGGGCCCCTTCGGCAATGAGCAGTTCTTC.

This clone was counted between two and nine times. The J gene is TRBJ2-1, the V gene TRBV27, with TRBD2 identical over 10 bases. This CDR3 contains 15 residues. Germline V gives CDR1 MNHEY, CDR2 SMNVEV (reference sequence). The junction had 7 bases not matched to a gene; V was cut back by 4 bases and J by 7 bases. The CDR3 DNA is TGTGCCAGCAGTTCGAGCGGGGGGGCGTTTAATGAGCAGTTCTTC. This sequence encodes CASSSSGGAFNEQFF.

The gene calls are TRBV7-6 and TRBJ1-5, with D unclear. Trimming shortened V by 5 bases and J by 4 bases, and 15 bases separated the two germline ends. From germline, CDR1 is SGHVS and CDR2 FNYEAQ. The CDR3 runs to 15 residues. DNA of the CDR3: TGTGCCAGCAGCCCGGAGGAGGGTTTTAATCAGCCCCAGCATTTT. It is translated as CASSPEEGFNQPQHF.

The chain combines TRBV9 with TRBJ1-1; 8 bases line up with TRBD1. Germline CDR1 SGDLS, CDR2 YYNGEE. Trimming cost V 4 bases and J 6 bases; bases outside gene matches: 11. There are 15 residues in the CDR3. Here the CDR3 DNA reads TGTGCCAGCAGCCCAAGTACAGGGGGGCTTTCTGAAGCTTTCTTT. It translates to CASSPSTGGLSEAFF.

This chain links TRBV6-5 with TRBJ1-6; 8 nucleotides match TRBD1. V was clipped by 8 bases and J by 10 bases; unmatched bases: 10. Germline CDR1 MNHEY, CDR2 SVGAGI. The CDR3 has 14 residues. CDR3 coding DNA: TGTGCCAGCGGGAACAGGGGGACGGGGTCACCCCTCCACTTT. This translates into CASGNRGTGSPLHF.

The chain has TRBV18 and TRBJ1-2; the match to TRBD1 covers 8 bases. Germline V CDR1 and CDR2: KGHSH, LQKENI. Trimming took 4 bases from V and 6 from J; bases not matched to a gene: 7. The CDR3 has 14 residues. The CDR3 here is CASSLRQGLDGYTF. DNA of the CDR3: TGTGCCAGCTCACTCCGACAGGGGCTGGATGGCTACACCTTC.

This clone was seen a few times. The chain couples TRBV4-2 to TRBJ2-7, with TRBD1 identical over 11 bases. In germline, CDR1 is LGHNA, CDR2 YNFKEQ. J lost 3 bases, V lost 1 base, and 2 bases had no gene match. The CDR3 covers 15 residues. Written as DNA, the CDR3 is TGTGCCAGCAGCCAAGCCGGGACAGGGGGCTACGAGCAGTACTTC. It yields the protein CASSQAGTGGYEQYF.

The chain joins TRBV4-3 to TRBJ1-1; no clear D gene. Trimming shortened V by 0 bases and J by 0 bases, and 8 bases separated the two germline ends. The germline V gene has CDR1 LGHNA and CDR2 YSLEER. CDR3 length: 15 amino acids. CDR3 region: CASSQENDMNTEAFF. The CDR3 DNA follows: TGCGCCAGCAGCCAAGAGAATGACATGAACACTGAAGCTTTCTTT.